There are many counts of the clone carrying this T cell receptor beta chain. Its target is unknown. The missing CDR3 end, 3 residues past where the read stops, is filled in from the germline J gene. The data originate from a study of T cell clonality in common variable immunodeficiency. Findings and limits, study-wide: CVID patient heterogeneity limited repertoire-clinical complication correlations. In common variable immunodeficiency, TCR beta chains reportedly carried fewer deletions and N-nucleotide insertions. Compared with controls, CVID subjects had fewer shared TCRbeta clones.

Equal genomic DNA amounts from CVID and control samples were sequenced. Only in-frame clones appear in the TCRdb table, and some are missing; sequencing was by immunoSEQ multiplex PCR. This set yields more than 30,000 clones and no singletons; the top ten hold 2.5% to 3.5%. Trimming cost V 1 base and J 3 bases; bases outside gene matches: 8. From germline, CDR1 is SGHDN and CDR2 FVKESK. The CDR3 extends over 16 amino acids. The sample consisted of peripheral blood mononuclear cells. This chain connects TRBV14 to TRBJ2-7; 8 nucleotides agree with TRBD1. This clonotype was sampled from a person aged 18 to 75 in good health. The CDR3 protein is CASSQGAPTGDYEQYF. The part of the CDR3 DNA that was read is TGTGCCAGCAGCCAAGGCGCCCCGACAGGGGACTACGAG.